This T cell receptor beta chain was captured in a study of cytotoxic CD8 clonotypes in ibrutinib-treated CLL. Findings of the study overall: A difference in sampling times existed between sustained-remission and progressing patients. Treatment saw public clonotypes, which were uncommon, either contract or stay stable.

TCR beta libraries used roughly 1.9 micrograms of DNA from cryopreserved PBMCs. For this clone: Antigen specificity is unknown.

Depths of 1 in 200,000 to 1 in 1 million T cells were the sequencing target. Produced via immunoSEQ multiplex PCR; TCRdb's table is partial and in-frame only. The sample has about 140,000 clones; approximately 77% are singletons. The germline V gene has CDR1 SGHDT and CDR2 YYEEEE. V lost 0 bases to trimming and J lost 5 bases, with 8 bases between them. The CDR3 has 13 amino acids. The gene calls are TRBV5-6 and TRBJ1-1; D is unclear. The source of this sequence is a human donor with chronic lymphocytic leukemia. The sequencing used PBMCs, collected after 12 months of ibrutinib treatment. CDR3 loop: CASSLAPKTEAFF. CDR3 sequence (DNA): TGTGCCAGCAGCTTGGCGCCGAAGACTGAAGCTTTCTTT.